These T cell receptor beta chains were read from a single sample in a study of blood T cell repertoires in COVID-19. Some clones are missing from TCRdb's copy, which holds only in-frame ones; the method was immunoSEQ multiplex PCR. The sample contains a few hundred thousand clones, more than 70% of which appear only once. The sample comprised PBMCs or T cells enriched from blood (not recorded which). The receptors were gathered from a woman aged 18 to 35 who had recovered from COVID-19. Each CDR3 is given with its conserved first and last residue. The D gene is left open where the match is weak. Where a row states a size, it is once, few, many or the class of an expanded clone; other rows omit it.

clone_size: once
v_call: TRBV18
j_call: TRBJ1-2
d_call: TRBD1
cdr3_aa: CASSPPGTGEGNYGYTF
cdr3_nt: TGTGCCAGCTCACCCCCCGGGACAGGGGAGGGGAACTATGGCTACACCTTC

clone_size: -
v_call: TRBV3-1/TRBV3-2
j_call: TRBJ2-4
d_call: TRBD2
cdr3_aa: CASSPKGLAEGSQYF
cdr3_nt: TGTGCCAGCAGCCCGAAGGGACTAGCGGAGGGGAGTCAGTACTTC

clone_size: -
v_call: TRBV20-1
j_call: TRBJ1-1
d_call: TRBD1
cdr3_aa: CSASGQGRKAFF
cdr3_nt: TGCAGTGCGAGTGGACAGGGTCGTAAAGCTTTCTTT

clone_size: -
v_call: TRBV19
j_call: TRBJ2-7
d_call: TRBD2
cdr3_aa: CASSGGDYEQYF
cdr3_nt: TGTGCCAGTAGCGGGGGGGACTACGAGCAGTACTTC

clone_size: -
v_call: TRBV6-5
j_call: TRBJ2-2
d_call: TRBD2
cdr3_aa: CASSYQAGRELFF
cdr3_nt: TGTGCCAGCAGTTACCAAGCGGGGCGGGAGCTGTTTTTT

clone_size: -
v_call: TRBV4-1
j_call: TRBJ1-1
d_call: -
cdr3_aa: CASSQLVNRRNTEAFF
cdr3_nt: TGCGCCAGCAGCCAACTCGTTAATCGCAGGAACACTGAAGCTTTCTTT

clone_size: -
v_call: TRBV12-3/TRBV12-4
j_call: TRBJ1-1
d_call: TRBD1
cdr3_aa: CASTGQGNTEAFF
cdr3_nt: TGTGCCAGCACAGGACAGGGGAACACTGAAGCTTTCTTT

clone_size: -
v_call: TRBV2
j_call: TRBJ1-4
d_call: TRBD1
cdr3_aa: CASSQTGGEKLFF
cdr3_nt: TGTGCCAGCAGTCAAACAGGGGGCGAAAAACTGTTTTTT

clone_size: -
v_call: TRBV4-1
j_call: TRBJ2-1
d_call: TRBD2
cdr3_aa: CASSARVAGGYNEQFF
cdr3_nt: TGCGCCAGCAGCGCTCGGGTCGCGGGGGGATACAATGAGCAGTTCTTC

clone_size: -
v_call: TRBV5-4
j_call: TRBJ1-2
d_call: -
cdr3_aa: CASRTGARAANGYTF
cdr3_nt: TGTGCCAGCAGGACAGGCGCCAGGGCGGCGAATGGCTACACCTTC

clone_size: -
v_call: TRBV5-1
j_call: TRBJ2-5
d_call: TRBD1
cdr3_aa: CASSLRTGLYQETQYF
cdr3_nt: TGCGCCAGCAGCTTACGGACAGGGCTGTACCAAGAGACCCAGTACTTC

clone_size: -
v_call: TRBV7-3
j_call: TRBJ2-3
d_call: TRBD2
cdr3_aa: CASRKTSGVAPSTDTQYF
cdr3_nt: TGTGCCAGCAGGAAGACTAGCGGGGTGGCTCCTAGCACAGATACGCAGTATTTT

clone_size: -
v_call: TRBV19
j_call: TRBJ1-4
d_call: -
cdr3_aa: CASSPLGATNEKLFF
cdr3_nt: TGTGCCAGTAGCCCCCTAGGAGCAACTAATGAAAAACTGTTTTTT

clone_size: once
v_call: TRBV6-5
j_call: TRBJ1-2
d_call: -
cdr3_aa: CASSYVQLSNYGYTF
cdr3_nt: TGTGCCAGCAGTTACGTACAGCTCTCTAACTATGGCTACACCTTC

clone_size: -
v_call: TRBV14
j_call: TRBJ1-6
d_call: -
cdr3_aa: CASSQETVNSPLHF
cdr3_nt: TGTGCCAGCAGCCAAGAGACAGTGAATTCACCCCTCCACTTT

clone_size: once
v_call: TRBV3-1/TRBV3-2
j_call: TRBJ1-1
d_call: -
cdr3_aa: CASSQELTATEAFF
cdr3_nt: TGTGCCAGCAGCCAAGAACTTACCGCCACTGAAGCTTTCTTT

clone_size: -
v_call: TRBV2
j_call: TRBJ2-3
d_call: -
cdr3_aa: CASSPFGSLAADTQYF
cdr3_nt: TGTGCCAGCAGTCCCTTTGGGTCCCTGGCGGCAGATACGCAGTATTTT

clone_size: -
v_call: TRBV4-3
j_call: TRBJ1-1
d_call: -
cdr3_aa: CASSATSLGSTEAFF
cdr3_nt: TGCGCCAGCAGCGCGACTTCTCTAGGGAGCACTGAAGCTTTCTTT

clone_size: -
v_call: TRBV5-4
j_call: TRBJ1-1
d_call: TRBD1
cdr3_aa: CASSERDRGNTEAFF
cdr3_nt: TGTGCCAGCAGCGAGCGGGACAGGGGGAACACTGAAGCTTTCTTT

clone_size: -
v_call: TRBV30
j_call: TRBJ1-5
d_call: -
cdr3_aa: CAWSVGQGDQPQHF
cdr3_nt: TGTGCCTGGAGTGTAGGGCAGGGTGATCAGCCCCAGCATTTT

clone_size: few
v_call: TRBV9
j_call: TRBJ1-2
d_call: -
cdr3_aa: CASSVDGGWSVYGYTF
cdr3_nt: TGTGCCAGCAGCGTAGATGGGGGGTGGAGTGTCTATGGCTACACCTTC

clone_size: -
v_call: TRBV29-1
j_call: TRBJ2-7
d_call: -
cdr3_aa: CSVAPDYTTYEQYF
cdr3_nt: TGCAGCGTTGCCCCAGACTATACAACCTACGAGCAGTACTTC

clone_size: -
v_call: TRBV11-1
j_call: TRBJ2-3
d_call: -
cdr3_aa: CASSGGGSTDTQYF
cdr3_nt: TGTGCCAGCAGCGGGGGCGGGAGCACAGATACGCAGTATTTT

clone_size: -
v_call: TRBV30
j_call: TRBJ1-6
d_call: -
cdr3_aa: CARTTDTIGPLHF
cdr3_nt: TGTGCCCGAACTACGGACACAATCGGACCCCTCCACTTT

clone_size: -
v_call: TRBV5-8
j_call: TRBJ1-2
d_call: TRBD1
cdr3_aa: CASSYPMTGNDGYTF
cdr3_nt: TGTGCCAGCAGCTACCCAATGACAGGGAATGATGGCTACACCTTC

clone_size: -
v_call: TRBV10-2
j_call: TRBJ2-7
d_call: -
cdr3_aa: CASSDSGYSYEQYF
cdr3_nt: TGCGCCAGCAGTGATTCGGGATACTCCTACGAGCAGTACTTC

clone_size: -
v_call: TRBV7-9
j_call: TRBJ2-1
d_call: -
cdr3_aa: CASSEGDVYNEQFF
cdr3_nt: TGTGCCAGCAGCGAGGGGGACGTGTACAATGAGCAGTTCTTC

clone_size: -
v_call: TRBV7-2
j_call: TRBJ2-2
d_call: TRBD1
cdr3_aa: CASSLRGDRGAGELFF
cdr3_nt: TGTGCCAGCAGCTTAAGGGGGGACAGGGGAGCTGGGGAGCTGTTTTTT

clone_size: once
v_call: TRBV7-9
j_call: TRBJ1-3
d_call: -
cdr3_aa: CASSLARVGVGNTIYF
cdr3_nt: TGTGCCAGCAGCTTAGCCCGGGTTGGTGTTGGAAACACCATATATTTT

clone_size: -
v_call: TRBV6-5
j_call: TRBJ1-4
d_call: TRBD1
cdr3_aa: CASSRVGQPNEKLFF
cdr3_nt: TGTGCCAGCAGTCGAGTGGGACAGCCTAATGAAAAACTGTTTTTT

clone_size: -
v_call: TRBV28
j_call: TRBJ2-3
d_call: TRBD2
cdr3_aa: CASGGTSGGPSILTDTQYF
cdr3_nt: TGTGCCAGCGGGGGGACTAGCGGGGGACCCTCGATCCTCACAGATACGCAGTATTTT

clone_size: -
v_call: TRBV2
j_call: TRBJ2-7
d_call: -
cdr3_aa: CASFRGQGTYEQYF
cdr3_nt: TGTGCCAGCTTCCGAGGTCAGGGTACCTACGAGCAGTACTTC

clone_size: -
v_call: TRBV7-6
j_call: TRBJ2-1
d_call: -
cdr3_aa: CASSSPGSLYNEQFF
cdr3_nt: TGTGCCAGCAGCTCGCCAGGGTCTTTGTACAATGAGCAGTTCTTC

clone_size: -
v_call: TRBV6-5
j_call: TRBJ1-6
d_call: TRBD1
cdr3_aa: CASRRDRGRNSPLHF
cdr3_nt: TGTGCCAGCAGACGGGACAGGGGGCGGAATTCACCCCTCCACTTT

clone_size: -
v_call: TRBV4-2
j_call: TRBJ1-6
d_call: -
cdr3_aa: CASSQVQDYNSPLHF
cdr3_nt: TGTGCCAGCAGCCAAGTTCAGGATTATAATTCACCCCTCCACTTT

clone_size: once
v_call: TRBV5-6
j_call: TRBJ1-5
d_call: TRBD1
cdr3_aa: CASSQDRGLGNQPQHF
cdr3_nt: TGTGCCAGCAGCCAGGACAGGGGGCTTGGCAATCAGCCCCAGCATTTT

clone_size: -
v_call: TRBV9
j_call: TRBJ1-5
d_call: -
cdr3_aa: CASSVTGDSNQPQHF
cdr3_nt: TGTGCCAGCAGCGTGACAGGAGATAGCAATCAGCCCCAGCATTTT

clone_size: once
v_call: TRBV6-1
j_call: TRBJ1-1
d_call: -
cdr3_aa: CASSEAQGTEAFF
cdr3_nt: TGTGCCAGCAGTGAAGCGCAGGGAACTGAAGCTTTCTTT

clone_size: -
v_call: TRBV6-5
j_call: TRBJ2-3
d_call: -
cdr3_aa: CASMIRGRSTDTQYF
cdr3_nt: TGTGCCAGCATGATTAGGGGCCGTAGCACAGATACGCAGTATTTT

clone_size: -
v_call: TRBV18
j_call: TRBJ2-1
d_call: -
cdr3_aa: CASSPRGLGDNEQFF
cdr3_nt: TGTGCCAGCTCACCAAGAGGTCTGGGAGACAATGAGCAGTTCTTC

clone_size: -
v_call: TRBV6-5
j_call: TRBJ1-2
d_call: -
cdr3_aa: CASHSGQGNYGYTF
cdr3_nt: TGTGCCAGTCATTCAGGGCAGGGGAACTATGGCTACACCTTC

clone_size: -
v_call: TRBV6-1
j_call: TRBJ2-5
d_call: -
cdr3_aa: CAGSESRETQYF
cdr3_nt: TGTGCCGGCAGTGAGTCTCGGGAGACCCAGTACTTC

clone_size: -
v_call: TRBV30
j_call: TRBJ2-5
d_call: TRBD1
cdr3_aa: CAWSLTGAQETQYF
cdr3_nt: TGTGCCTGGAGTCTGACAGGGGCCCAAGAGACCCAGTACTTC

clone_size: -
v_call: TRBV30
j_call: TRBJ1-2
d_call: -
cdr3_aa: CAWSEGSRGNYGYTF
cdr3_nt: TGTGCCTGGAGTGAGGGGAGCAGGGGTAACTATGGCTACACCTTC

clone_size: -
v_call: TRBV7-9
j_call: TRBJ1-1
d_call: -
cdr3_aa: CASSNTKGVFF
cdr3_nt: TGTGCCAGCAGCAACACTAAAGGGGTTTTCTTT

clone_size: -
v_call: TRBV30
j_call: TRBJ1-1
d_call: -
cdr3_aa: CAWSLPGVGGNTEAFF
cdr3_nt: TGTGCCTGGAGTCTCCCAGGGGTAGGGGGGAACACTGAAGCTTTCTTT

clone_size: few
v_call: TRBV7-9
j_call: TRBJ2-2
d_call: TRBD2
cdr3_aa: CASSPIQRGDTGELFF
cdr3_nt: TGTGCCAGCAGCCCCATCCAGCGGGGGGACACCGGGGAGCTGTTTTTT

clone_size: -
v_call: TRBV29-1
j_call: TRBJ1-1
d_call: TRBD1
cdr3_aa: CSVGTGEVVDTEAFF
cdr3_nt: TGCAGCGTAGGGACAGGGGAGGTCGTGGACACTGAAGCTTTCTTT

clone_size: -
v_call: TRBV7-9
j_call: TRBJ1-1
d_call: -
cdr3_aa: CASRATGQGTEAFF
cdr3_nt: TGTGCCAGCAGGGCTACAGGTCAGGGTACTGAAGCTTTCTTT

clone_size: few
v_call: TRBV24-1
j_call: TRBJ2-1
d_call: -
cdr3_aa: CATSDPRPSLTYNEQFF
cdr3_nt: TGTGCCACCAGTGACCCCAGACCTAGCCTTACTTACAATGAGCAGTTCTTC

clone_size: -
v_call: TRBV2
j_call: TRBJ2-1
d_call: -
cdr3_aa: CASSGQDPNEQFF
cdr3_nt: TGTGCCAGCAGTGGTCAGGATCCGAATGAGCAGTTCTTC

clone_size: few
v_call: TRBV7-6
j_call: TRBJ2-7
d_call: -
cdr3_aa: CASSLRGTGPSYEQYF
cdr3_nt: TGTGCCAGCAGCTTAAGGGGCACTGGTCCATCCTACGAGCAGTACTTC

clone_size: -
v_call: TRBV28
j_call: TRBJ1-3
d_call: -
cdr3_aa: CASSLGGLLSGNTIYF
cdr3_nt: TGTGCCAGCAGTTTAGGGGGACTTCTCTCTGGAAACACCATATATTTT

clone_size: -
v_call: TRBV29-1
j_call: TRBJ2-7
d_call: TRBD1
cdr3_aa: CGVLGTGRYEQYF
cdr3_nt: TGCGGCGTCCTCGGGACAGGGAGGTACGAGCAGTACTTC